The 24 T cell receptor beta chains below come from one sample, sequenced in a study of T cell responses to AZD1222 COVID-19 vaccine. Clones were sequenced by immunoSEQ multiplex PCR, and TCRdb holds only the in-frame ones, with some missing. Of more than 120,000 clones in the sample, approximately 87% were seen once. Sequencing used peripheral blood, obtained 28 days after the second AZD1222 dose. The receptors derive from an adult who received the AZD1222 COVID-19 vaccine.

The chain is built from TRBV2 and TRBJ1-1; a possible D gene is TRBD1 (6 bases). Germline V gene sequence: CDR1 SNHLY, CDR2 FYNNEI. Trimming pared 6 bases from V and 7 bases from J, leaving 15 bases between. This CDR3 contains 13 residues. CDR3 DNA sequence: TGTGCCAGCAGCGCTGACAGGAACTTTGAAGCTTTCTTT. Translation: CASSADRNFEAFF.

The V call is TRBV6-5, the J call TRBJ2-5, with 7 bases lining up with TRBD2. Unmatched junction bases numbered 8, after V lost 6 bases and J lost 4 bases. Germline assignment: CDR1 MNHEY and CDR2 SVGAGI. The CDR3 has 14 amino acids. The chain's CDR3 is CASRTSLLGETQYF. The CDR3 nucleotides are TGTGCCAGCAGGACTAGCCTCCTGGGAGAGACCCAGTACTTC.

The chain is built from TRBV3-1 (or the pseudogene TRBV3-2) and TRBJ1-3; a possible D gene is TRBD1 (5 bases). From germline, CDR1 is LGHDT and CDR2 YNNKEL (reference sequence). Trimming removed 9 bases at V and 0 bases at J, with 12 bases between. There are 14 residues in the CDR3. This CDR3 reads CASSGSPSGNTIYF. CDR3 DNA: TGTGCCAGTTCAGGGAGCCCCTCTGGAAACACCATATATTTT.

This clone came up once. This chain links TRBV6-2 or TRBV6-3 with TRBJ2-4, with 11 bases matching TRBD1. Unmatched junction bases numbered 8, after V lost 6 bases and J lost 4 bases. The CDR3 length is 16 residues. The V gene's germline CDR1 is MNHEY and CDR2 SVGEGT. The CDR3 region has the DNA TGTGCCAGCAGACCTTATGGACAGGGGGCGAAAAACATTCAGTACTTC. Protein product: CASRPYGQGAKNIQYF.

V is TRBV5-1 and J is TRBJ2-7; no definite D call. V gave up 0 bases and J gave up 5 bases, with 6 bases separating them. CDR1 is SGHRS and CDR2 is YFSETQ in the germline V gene. The CDR3 length is 12 residues. The CDR3 region is CASSLGVDEQYF. In DNA form, the CDR3 reads TGCGCCAGCAGCTTGGGCGTCGACGAGCAGTACTTC.

The CDR3 region is CASSLGGTEETQYF. In DNA, the CDR3 is TGTGCCAGCAGCTTGGGAGGGACAGAAGAGACCCAGTACTTC. The chain uses TRBV5-4 and TRBJ2-5; TRBD1 aligns across 7 bases. With 0 bases clipped from V and 3 bases from J, the junction kept 2 bases outside the gene matches. The CDR3 sequence is 14 residues long. Germline-derived CDR1 and CDR2 are SGHNT and YYREEE (reference sequence).

The chain couples TRBV2 to TRBJ1-1; the D is unclear. Trimming stripped 4 bases from V and 1 base from J, with 10 bases between. The CDR3 totals 14 residues. CDR1 is SNHLY, CDR2 FYNNEI, per germline. The CDR3 DNA reads as TGTGCCAGCAGTGTGGACGGTGCGAACACTGAAGCTTTCTTT. This codes for CASSVDGANTEAFF.

The chain has TRBV10-1 and TRBJ2-7, with D unresolved. The CDR3 consists of 14 residues. Trimming took off 8 bases at V and 3 bases at J, with 17 bases between the two ends. Germline lookup yields CDR1 WNHNN and CDR2 SYGVQD (reference sequence). The CDR3, as DNA: TGCGCCAGCTCTCGGCGGATTGGGGACTACGAGCAGTACTTC. This gives the protein CASSRRIGDYEQYF.

The rearrangement joins TRBV9 to TRBJ2-6; unclear D gene. V was clipped by 4 bases and J by 0 bases, with 11 bases between them. Germline V CDR1 and CDR2: SGDLS, YYNGEE. The CDR3 contains 16 residues. This CDR3 reads CASSPRAFSGANVLTF. CDR3 sequence (DNA): TGTGCCAGCAGCCCCCGGGCCTTCTCTGGGGCCAACGTCCTGACTTTC. Using reference TRBV9 and TRBJ2-6 for the parts outside the CDR3, the full variable domain is DSGVTQTPKHLITATGQRVTLRCSPRSGDLSVYWYQQSLDQGLQFLIQYYNGEERAKGNILERFSAQQFPDLHSELNLSSLELGDSALYFCASSPRAFSGANVLTFGAGSRLTVL.

The chain recombines TRBV15 with TRBJ1-5; D remains unclear. CDR3 length equals 14 residues. Germline lookup yields CDR1 LNHNV and CDR2 YYDKDF (reference sequence). V was trimmed by 1 base and J by 4 bases, leaving 8 bases between them. The CDR3, as DNA: TGTGCCACCAGCAGAGTCAAAGGAAATCAGCCCCAGCATTTT. This encodes CATSRVKGNQPQHF.

As for this clone: The germline gene is not matched at one end of the junction; a read error may be the cause. This chain joins TRBV7-3 and TRBJ1-5, with D possibly matching TRBD1 (5 bases). CDR3 size: 13 residues. CDR1 is SGHTA, CDR2 FQGTGA, per germline. For the CDR3, the DNA is TGTGCCAGCAGCCCCCGGGGGGGGGACCACCTAACTTTC. Protein product: CASSPRGGDHLTF.

The chain is built from TRBV30 and TRBJ2-2; D is unresolved. CDR1 and CDR2 (germline): GTSNPN, SVGIG (reference sequence). V was pared by 3 bases and J by 1 base, with 6 bases between. This CDR3 contains 13 residues. This CDR3 reads CAWSPRNTGELFF. The CDR3 bases are TGTGCCTGGAGCCCACGGAACACCGGGGAGCTGTTTTTT.

The chain combines TRBV4-2 with TRBJ2-2; 14 bases line up with TRBD2. The CDR3 covers 16 residues. With 3 bases clipped from V and 7 bases from J, the junction kept 4 bases outside the gene matches. Germline assignment: CDR1 LGHNA and CDR2 YNFKEQ. In nucleotides, the CDR3 is TGTGCCAGCAGCCATCCTGGACTAGCGGGAGGCGGGGAGCTGTTTTTT. Protein product: CASSHPGLAGGGELFF.

The chain is built from TRBV6-5 and TRBJ2-7, with no clear D. Germline CDR1 MNHEY, CDR2 SVGAGI. The CDR3 extends over 12 amino acids. The V gene lost 6 bases and the J gene lost 5 bases, with 11 bases spanning the gap. CDR3 coding DNA: TGTGCCAGCAGCCCCACTAATAACGAGCAGTACGTC. Its protein product is CASSPTNNEQYV.

This clone occurred once. V usage is TRBV2 and J usage is TRBJ2-2, with a tentative D call TRBD2 (5 bases). This CDR3 contains 13 residues. The germline V gene encodes CDR1 SNHLY and CDR2 FYNNEI. Trimming cost V 4 bases and J 7 bases, with 10 bases left between them. CDR3 residues: CASSGRGYGELFF. CDR3 in DNA: TGTGCCAGCAGTGGGAGAGGGTACGGGGAGCTGTTTTTT.

Comments on this clone: The identical CDR3 is also encoded by other nucleotide sequences in the sample. The chain links TRBV7-9 to TRBJ1-1, with D perhaps matching TRBD1 (6 bases). Per the germline V gene, CDR1 is SEHNR and CDR2 is FQNEAQ (reference sequence). V lost 1 base, J lost 2 bases, and 8 bases lay in between. The CDR3 length is 14 residues. CDR3 coding DNA: TGTGCCAGCAGCTTAGGGACAGCTAACACTGAAGCTTTCTTT. Its protein product is CASSLGTANTEAFF.

V and J are TRBV7-2 and TRBJ2-6; tentative D call: TRBD1 (5 bases). V lost 2 bases and J 7 bases, leaving 9 bases between the germline ends. CDR1 is SGHTA, CDR2 FQGNSA, per germline. The CDR3 extends over 14 amino acids. The CDR3 here is CASSLMRTANVLTF. The CDR3 nucleotides read TGTGCCAGCAGCTTAATGAGGACAGCCAACGTCCTGACTTTC.

This clone was seen a single time. The chain uses TRBV7-2 and TRBJ1-4; D may be TRBD1 (5 bases). The V gene's germline CDR1 is SGHTA and CDR2 FQGNSA. This CDR3 has 15 amino acids. V was cut by 0 bases and J by 4 bases, with 9 bases left in between. DNA for the CDR3: TGTGCCAGCAGCTTAGCGCGGGGCGGTAATGAAAAACTGTTTTTT. It encodes CASSLARGGNEKLFF.

This sequence joins TRBV5-1 and TRBJ1-1, with TRBD1 as a possible D gene (5 bases). Trimming removed 3 bases from V and 1 base from J, with 10 bases in between. The germline V gene has CDR1 SGHRS and CDR2 YFSETQ. This CDR3 has 14 residues. CDR3 sequence (DNA): TGCGCCAGCAGCTCGGTCCAGGGGAACACTGAAGCTTTCTTT. Protein sequence: CASSSVQGNTEAFF.

The chain is built from TRBV27 and TRBJ2-7; TRBD1 matches at 7 bases. The germline gives CDR1 MNHEY, CDR2 SMNVEV (reference sequence). This CDR3 spans 14 amino acids. V shed 2 bases, J shed 6 bases, and the junction held 7 bases outside the gene matches. CDR3: CASSLRDRATEQYF. CDR3 in DNA: TGTGCCAGCAGTTTACGCGACAGGGCAACCGAGCAGTACTTC.

This clone was seen more than once but under ten times. V usage is TRBV28 and J usage is TRBJ2-7, with 12 bases aligning to TRBD1. Trimming removed 4 bases from V and 5 bases from J; junction bases left unmatched: 9. The CDR3 has 16 amino acids. CDR1 is MDHEN, CDR2 SYDVKM, per germline. This CDR3 is CASSSIGTGGGNEQYV. The CDR3 DNA reads TGTGCCAGCAGTTCAATCGGGACAGGGGGCGGCAACGAGCAGTACGTC.

This chain links TRBV2 with TRBJ2-1, with D perhaps assigned TRBD1 or TRBD2 (6 bases each). The ends were cut back, 8 bases at V and 6 bases at J, with 8 bases in the middle. Germline lookup yields CDR1 SNHLY and CDR2 FYNNEI. The CDR3 is made up of 11 amino acids. The chain's CDR3 is CASGGPNEQFF. DNA for the CDR3: TGTGCCAGCGGGGGGCCCAATGAGCAGTTCTTC.

The CDR3 DNA reads TGTGCCAGTAGTATAGCATTGCCTGGTTTAGGGGAAAGGGCCATGAACACTGAAGCTTTCTTT. Its translation is CASSIALPGLGERAMNTEAFF. V is TRBV19 and J is TRBJ1-1, with D perhaps matching TRBD1 (5 bases). The CDR3 has 21 amino acids. Trimming shortened V by 1 base and J by 0 bases, and 27 bases separated the two germline ends. Germline V lookup: CDR1 LNHDA, CDR2 SQIVND (reference sequence).

The rearrangement links TRBV30 to TRBJ2-1; weak D call: TRBD2 (5 bases). The CDR3 is 13 residues long. V lost 3 bases and J lost 5, with 11 bases in between. The germline V gene has CDR1 GTSNPN and CDR2 SVGIG (reference sequence). The CDR3 nucleotides are TGTGCCTGGAGAGGGAGTCCCAACAATGAGCAGTTCTTC. The encoded protein is CAWRGSPNNEQFF.